Listed here are 19 T cell receptor beta chains from one sample, sequenced in a study of blood T cell repertoires in COVID-19. Assay: immunoSEQ multiplex PCR; the TCRdb copy retains only in-frame clones and omits some. The sample consists of roughly 16,000 clones, about 86% of them appearing once. The sequencing sample was made of peripheral blood. The receptors shown here come from a human donor in a cohort sampled during active COVID-19.

The chain couples TRBV19 to TRBJ2-1, with 12 bases lining up with TRBD2. From germline, CDR1 is LNHDA and CDR2 SQIVND (reference sequence). Unmatched junction bases numbered 6, after V lost 6 bases and J lost 6 bases. The CDR3 covers 15 residues. CDR3 residues: CASSRAGLAGNEQFF. The CDR3 nucleotides are TGTGCCAGTAGCAGGGCGGGACTAGCGGGCAATGAGCAGTTCTTC.

The J gene is TRBJ2-5, the V gene TRBV20-1; 7 positions agree with TRBD2. J was trimmed by 5 bases and V by 6 bases; bases with no gene match: 3. CDR1 is DFQATT, CDR2 SNEGSKA, per germline (reference sequence). The CDR3 length is 11 residues. CDR3 residues: CSASGMETQYF. The CDR3 DNA is TGCAGTGCCAGCGGGATGGAGACCCAGTACTTC.

The rearrangement uses TRBV14 and TRBJ1-2; maybe TRBD1 (6 bases). The CDR3 covers 11 residues. Germline CDR1 and CDR2: SGHDN and FVKESK. CDR3 in DNA: TGTGCGTCGGGGGGCAACTATGGCTACACCTTC. It specifies CASGGNYGYTF.

The V gene is TRBV6-4, the J gene TRBJ2-3, with TRBD2 matching 10 bases. Germline lookup yields CDR1 MRHNA and CDR2 SNTAGT. This CDR3 contains 18 residues. Trimming removed 1 base from V and 4 bases from J; junction bases left unmatched: 11. The CDR3 protein is CASSDLGAGGPFADTQYF. Here the CDR3 DNA reads TGTGCCAGCAGTGACTTGGGAGCGGGAGGGCCGTTTGCAGATACGCAGTATTTT.

The chain couples TRBV7-9 to TRBJ2-3; possible D gene TRBD1, 6 bases. The CDR3 covers 14 residues. The germline V gene has CDR1 SEHNR and CDR2 FQNEAQ (reference sequence). The V end was cut by 2 bases, the J end by 0 bases, with 6 bases between. CDR3 in amino acids: CASSLRGSTDTQYF. In nucleotides, the CDR3 is TGTGCCAGCAGCTTAAGGGGGAGCACAGATACGCAGTATTTT.

This clone was seen only once. The rearrangement links TRBV3-1 (or the pseudogene TRBV3-2) to TRBJ1-6, with TRBD1 matching over 7 bases. The V gene end was trimmed by 0 bases and the J gene end by 4 bases; junction bases not matched to a gene: 9. Germline V lookup: CDR1 LGHDT, CDR2 YNNKEL (reference sequence). The CDR3 loop spans 18 amino acids. The CDR3 sequence is CASSQDRTGAVYNSPLHF. The CDR3 DNA reads TGTGCCAGCAGCCAAGATCGAACAGGGGCTGTTTATAATTCACCCCTCCACTTT.

This clone was counted a single time. The rearrangement joins TRBV6-1 to TRBJ2-7, with D possibly being TRBD2 (6 bases). Germline values: CDR1 MNHNS, CDR2 SASEGT. There are 14 residues in the CDR3. V was trimmed by 3 bases and J by 4 bases, leaving 13 bases between them. The DNA of the CDR3 is TGTGCCAGCAGTGACGGCGTCGGGGGTTACGAGCAGTACTTC. It codes for CASSDGVGGYEQYF.

V usage is TRBV5-1 and J usage is TRBJ2-3, with 9 bases that match TRBD2. The CDR3 contains 15 residues. Losses at the gene ends were 4 bases for V and 6 bases for J; bases not matched to a gene: 9. Germline CDR1 reads SGHRS; CDR2 reads YFSETQ. The CDR3 region is CASSPARGGEDTQYF. DNA of the CDR3: TGCGCCAGCAGCCCAGCGCGGGGGGGCGAGGATACGCAGTATTTT.

The chain links TRBV11-2 to TRBJ2-7, with 9 bases aligning to TRBD2. Germline V lookup: CDR1 SGHAT, CDR2 FQNNGV. This CDR3 comprises 13 residues. Trimming removed 5 bases from V and 2 bases from J; junction bases left unmatched: 1. In DNA, the CDR3 is TGTGCCAGCAGCCTAGCGGGGACCTACGAGCAGTACTTC. Amino acid sequence: CASSLAGTYEQYF.

V usage is TRBV7-8 and J usage is TRBJ2-1; a possible D gene is TRBD1 (6 bases). V lost 8 bases, J lost 2 bases, and 13 bases lay in between. The CDR3 sequence is 14 residues long. Germline V lookup: CDR1 SGHVS, CDR2 FQNEAQ. The CDR3 coding sequence is TGTGCCAGCGATGACGGGACACCCTACAATGAGCAGTTCTTC. It yields the protein CASDDGTPYNEQFF.

J is TRBJ1-2 and V is TRBV19; D might be TRBD1 (5 bases). This CDR3 is 13 amino acids long. Germline assignment: CDR1 LNHDA and CDR2 SQIVND (reference sequence). The V and J ends lost 1 base and 4 bases respectively, with 7 bases between them. CDR3 nucleotides: TGTGCCAGTAGTATAGCAGGGATCTATGGCTACACCTTC. Translated: CASSIAGIYGYTF.

The chain uses TRBV5-1 and TRBJ1-2; 8 bases agree with TRBD1. This CDR3 is built from 15 residues. Germline CDR1 reads SGHRS; CDR2 reads YFSETQ. The ends lost 4 bases at V and 0 bases at J; junction bases unmatched: 5. The chain's CDR3 is CASSTPGQANYGYTF. The DNA of the CDR3 is TGCGCCAGCAGCACCCCGGGACAGGCTAACTATGGCTACACCTTC. The full variable domain, with the rest looked up from reference TRBV5-1 and TRBJ1-2, is KAGVTQTPRYLIKTRGQQVTLSCSPISGHRSVSWYQQTPGQGLQFLFEYFSETQRNKGNFPGRFSGRQFSNSRSEMNVSTLELGDSALYLCASSTPGQANYGYTFGSGTRLTVV.

V usage is TRBV6-8 and J usage is TRBJ1-1; 7 bases line up with TRBD1. The germline V gene has CDR1 MNHGY and CDR2 SAAAGT. The CDR3 is 15 amino acids. V shed 6 bases, J shed 3 bases, and the junction held 10 bases outside the gene matches. The CDR3 loop is CASRQHGQDDTEAFF. The CDR3 DNA follows: TGTGCCAGCAGGCAGCATGGACAGGATGACACTGAAGCTTTCTTT.

This rearrangement joins TRBV24-1 to TRBJ2-3, with D hard to call. Germline CDR1 is KGHDR and CDR2 is SFDVKD. This CDR3 is built from 11 residues. The germline V and J ends were trimmed by 5 bases and 4 bases, with 3 bases remaining between them. The CDR3 sequence: CATSAADTQYF. The CDR3 region has the DNA TGTGCCACCAGTGCCGCAGATACGCAGTATTTT.

J is TRBJ1-2 and V is TRBV7-3; 9 bases are a match to TRBD1. The CDR3 has 14 amino acids. Germline-derived CDR1 and CDR2 are SGHTA and FQGTGA. The V segment lost 4 bases and the J segment 8 bases; nucleotides outside the gene matches: 8. This CDR3 is CASSYTGTGNGYTF. CDR3 DNA: TGTGCCAGCAGCTACACCGGGACAGGGAACGGCTACACCTTC.

This clone occurred a few times. The J gene is TRBJ2-3, the V gene TRBV19; 10 nucleotides align to TRBD2. The CDR3 spans 18 residues. The V gene end was trimmed by 3 bases and the J gene end by 0 bases; junction bases not matched to a gene: 9. Germline CDR1 is LNHDA and CDR2 is SQIVND (reference sequence). The CDR3 DNA sequence: TGTGCCAGTAGTATTACACTAGCGGGACGATCTAGCACAGATACGCAGTATTTT. It is translated as CASSITLAGRSSTDTQYF.

This clone was picked up one time. This chain uses TRBV7-9 with TRBJ2-7; weak D call: TRBD2 (6 bases). The CDR3 contains 15 residues. Germline V lookup: CDR1 SEHNR, CDR2 FQNEAQ (reference sequence). V lost 0 bases to trimming and J lost 2 bases, with 11 bases between them. CDR3 DNA sequence: TGTGCCAGCAGCTTAGCGGAGGGGTTTCCCTACGAGCAGTACTTC. Protein: CASSLAEGFPYEQYF.

The rearrangement uses TRBV5-5 and TRBJ2-3, with D possibly matching TRBD1 (6 bases). This CDR3 comprises 15 residues. Looked up from germline, CDR1 is SGHKS and CDR2 is YYEKEE (reference sequence). Trimming stripped 0 bases from V and 6 bases from J, with 14 bases between. As DNA, the CDR3 is TGTGCCAGCAGCTTGGAACAGGGTATCGGGGATACGCAGTATTTT. Translated, it gives CASSLEQGIGDTQYF.

Comments on this clone: A read error may account for a junction end that differs from germline. Other DNA sequences in this sample translate to the same CDR3. The CDR3 coding sequence is TGCAGTGCGAGAGACCGGGCTGAAGCTTTCTTT. Protein: CSARDRAEAFF. This chain links TRBV20-1 with TRBJ1-1, with D unresolved. The CDR3 consists of 11 residues. Germline-derived CDR1 and CDR2 are DFQATT and SNEGSKA (reference sequence).